These 19 T cell receptor beta chains were sequenced from one sample in a study of vaccination effects on CD4 cells after COVID-19. These receptors have no known antigen. The repertoire was sequenced with immunoSEQ multiplex PCR; TCRdb's copy has only in-frame clones and lacks some. The top ten clones hold about 10% of a sample with approximately 25,000 clones, around 70% of them seen once. Viral peptide pool expansion of antigen-specific CD4+ T cells preceded sequencing in the ViraFEST assay. A roughly ten-day culture period preceded the isolation of CD4+ T cells. Prior SARS-CoV-2 infection was absent in the vaccine recipients, as shown by negative nucleocapsid antibodies. This sample comprised CD4+ T cells from PBMCs cultured with SARS-CoV-2 spike peptides, obtained before COVID-19 vaccination. These TCRs come from a human donor who received a COVID-19 vaccine.

The chain combines TRBV11-3 with TRBJ2-1; D remains unclear. Trimming shortened V by 4 bases and J by 5 bases, and 9 bases separated the two germline ends. The CDR3 loop spans 13 amino acids. The germline V gene encodes CDR1 SGHNT and CDR2 YENEEA. The CDR3 region is CASSYGPDNEQFF. Written as DNA, the CDR3 is TGTGCCAGCAGCTACGGGCCTGACAATGAGCAGTTCTTC.

V gene TRBV23-1 combines with J gene TRBJ2-5; the match to TRBD1 covers 8 bases. TRBV23-1 is an ORF; its function is uncertain. This CDR3 spans 16 amino acids. Unmatched junction bases numbered 7, after V lost 4 bases and J lost 0 bases. CDR3 loop: CASSLLDRADQETQYF. In DNA, the CDR3 is TGCGCCAGCAGTCTCTTGGACAGGGCTGACCAAGAGACCCAGTACTTC.

The chain couples TRBV15 to TRBJ2-3, with TRBD2 matching over 9 bases. J gave up 0 bases and V 5 bases, and 6 bases lay outside the gene matches. Germline CDR1 reads LNHNV; CDR2 reads YYDKDF (reference sequence). The CDR3 is made up of 16 amino acids. CDR3 coding DNA: TGTGCCACCAGCCCCCTGACTAGCGGTAGCACAGATACGCAGTATTTT. Translation gives CATSPLTSGSTDTQYF.

This rearrangement joins TRBV11-3 to TRBJ2-7, with a possible D match to TRBD2 (5 bases). CDR1 is SGHNT and CDR2 is YENEEA in the germline V gene. The CDR3 runs to 11 residues. Trimming stripped 10 bases from V and 6 bases from J, with 13 bases between. For the CDR3, the DNA is TGTGCCAACCCGAGGGAATGCGAGCAGTACTTC. It encodes CANPRECEQYF.

This clone was counted a single time. The chain joins TRBV15 to TRBJ1-1; D remains ambiguous. There are 16 residues in the CDR3. The V and J ends lost 0 bases and 4 bases respectively, with 15 bases between them. Germline V gives CDR1 LNHNV, CDR2 YYDKDF (reference sequence). Here the CDR3 DNA reads TGTGCCACCAGCAGAGAACTGTTAAATTCAGCCACTGAAGCTTTCTTT. Translating gives CATSRELLNSATEAFF.

This clone has only one observation. The chain carries TRBV14 and TRBJ1-6; D is uncertain. The germline CDR1 and CDR2 sequences are SGHDN and FVKESK. The V end was cut by 1 base, the J end by 13 bases, with 8 bases between. The CDR3 has 12 amino acids. CDR3 amino acids: CASSQVASPLHF. The CDR3 bases are TGTGCCAGCAGCCAAGTGGCGTCGCCCCTCCACTTT. The full variable domain, completed using reference TRBV14 and TRBJ1-6, is EAGVTQFPSHSVIEKGQTVTLRCDPISGHDNLYWYRRVMGKEIKFLLHFVKESKQDESGMPNNRFLAERTGGTYSTLKVQPAELEDSGVYFCASSQVASPLHFGNGTRLTVT.

The chain carries TRBV29-1 and TRBJ1-1; 9 bases fit TRBD1. After removal of 5 bases from V and 1 base from J, the junction contained 5 bases not matched to a gene. There are 14 residues in the CDR3. Germline V gives CDR1 SQVTM, CDR2 ANQGSEA. CDR3 sequence: CSVFGQGSNTEAFF. In DNA, the CDR3 is TGCAGCGTTTTCGGACAGGGGTCGAACACTGAAGCTTTCTTT.

The V call is TRBV5-8, the J call TRBJ1-5, with D perhaps TRBD1 (5 bases). CDR3 length equals 17 residues. The V end was cut by 4 bases, the J end by 1 base, with 18 bases between. Germline values: CDR1 SGHTS, CDR2 YDEGEE. CDR3 sequence reads: CASSLGRTTTSNQPQHF. Written as DNA, the CDR3 is TGTGCCAGCAGCCTGGGACGGACCACAACAAGCAATCAGCCCCAGCATTTT.

V and J are TRBV11-2 and TRBJ2-3; a weak D match, TRBD2 (5 bases). V was pared by 1 base and J by 0 bases, with 5 bases between. Germline V gene data show CDR1 as SGHAT and CDR2 as FQNNGV. The CDR3 extends over 14 amino acids. CDR3 sequence reads: CASSLGRSTDTQYF. The CDR3 DNA reads TGTGCCAGCAGCTTAGGGAGGAGCACAGATACGCAGTATTTT. The variable domain in full, completed from reference TRBV11-2 and TRBJ2-3, reads EAGVAQSPRYKIIEKRQSVAFWCNPISGHATLYWYQQILGQGPKLLIQFQNNGVVDDSQLPKDRFSAERLKGVDSTLKIQPAKLEDSAVYLCASSLGRSTDTQYFGPGTRLTVL.

This clone was seen a handful of times. The chain is built from TRBV2 and TRBJ1-6; D is ambiguous. The germline V gene encodes CDR1 SNHLY and CDR2 FYNNEI. CDR3 length equals 15 residues. Deletions cut 4 bases from V and 7 bases from J, with 14 bases between. The CDR3 DNA reads TGTGCCAGCAGTGTCCGGGCCTCAAGCAATTCACCCCTCCACTTT. As protein: CASSVRASSNSPLHF.

This sequence joins TRBV6-5 and TRBJ1-3, with TRBD1 matching 7 bases. The CDR3 covers 16 residues. The V gene end was trimmed by 1 base and the J gene end by 6 bases; junction bases not matched to a gene: 9. Per the germline V gene, CDR1 is MNHEY and CDR2 is SVGAGI. The CDR3 coding sequence is TGTGCCAGCAGTTACTGGACAGGCGGTAGAAAAAACACCATATATTTT. Translation: CASSYWTGGRKNTIYF.

The chain is built from TRBV2 and TRBJ2-5; 10 nucleotides agree with TRBD1. Germline-derived CDR1 and CDR2 are SNHLY and FYNNEI. The CDR3 is made up of 15 amino acids. Losses at the gene ends were 6 bases for V and 0 bases for J; bases not matched to a gene: 4. The CDR3 reads CASSRDRGDQETQYF. CDR3 nucleotides: TGTGCCAGCAGCCGGGACAGGGGTGACCAAGAGACCCAGTACTTC.

Concerning this clone itself: Different DNA sequences within this sample yield the same CDR3. The V call is TRBV18, the J call TRBJ2-3, with D uncertain. The ends were cut back, 2 bases at V and 5 bases at J, with 8 bases in the middle. The CDR3 is made up of 13 amino acids. Looked up from germline, CDR1 is KGHSH and CDR2 is LQKENI. This CDR3 reads CASSPTNGDTQYF. The CDR3 coding sequence is TGTGCCAGCTCACCAACAAACGGAGATACGCAGTATTTT. The variable domain in full, with the rest retrieved from reference TRBV18 and TRBJ2-3, is NAGVMQNPRHLVRRRGQEARLRCSPMKGHSHVYWYRQLPEEGLKFMVYLQKENIIDESGMPKERFSAEFPKEGPSILRIQQVVRGDSAAYFCASSPTNGDTQYFGPGTRLTVL.

The chain links TRBV21-1 to TRBJ2-1; the tabulated D call, TRBD2, remains unverified against the DNA. TRBV21-1 is designated a pseudogene. CDR3 length: 12 residues. The CDR3 loop reads CASSKARREQFF. Written as DNA, the CDR3 is TGTGCCAGCAGCAAAGCGAGGAGGGAGCAGTTCTTC.

The rearrangement uses TRBV5-1 and TRBJ1-2; 9 nucleotides match TRBD1. The CDR3 is 15 amino acids. Germline V gene lookup returns CDR1 SGHRS and CDR2 YFSETQ. The V gene end was trimmed by 0 bases and the J gene end by 7 bases; junction bases not matched to a gene: 7. DNA for the CDR3: TGCGCCAGCAGCTTGGAGGCCGGGACAGGGCGTGGCTACACCTTC. This sequence encodes CASSLEAGTGRGYTF.

The CDR3 region has the DNA TGTGCCAGCAGCTTGGACGTTGAGGGTACGCAGTATTTT. Translating gives CASSLDVEGTQYF. The V gene is TRBV7-2, the J gene TRBJ2-3; TRBD2 might be the D (5 bases). V was shortened by 3 bases and J by 8 bases, with 12 bases between the two germline ends. Per germline, CDR1 SGHTA and CDR2 FQGNSA. The CDR3 is 13 residues long.

The chain links TRBV25-1 to TRBJ2-7; the match to TRBD1 covers 9 bases. The CDR3 is made up of 18 amino acids. V trimming: 2 bases; J trimming: 3 bases; junction bases outside the gene matches: 14. The germline V gene encodes CDR1 MGHDK and CDR2 SYGVNS. The CDR3 DNA reads as TGTGCCAGCAGTGAAGGGCCCCTCGTAGGACAGGGGTTCTACGAGCAGTACTTC. Encoded protein: CASSEGPLVGQGFYEQYF.

This chain uses TRBV29-1 with TRBJ1-1, with 8 bases lining up with TRBD1. The CDR3 sequence is 14 residues long. From germline, CDR1 is SQVTM and CDR2 ANQGSEA. The V gene end was trimmed by 1 base and the J gene end by 0 bases; junction bases not matched to a gene: 1. CDR3 sequence: CSVEGTGMNTEAFF. CDR3 in DNA: TGCAGCGTTGAAGGGACAGGGATGAACACTGAAGCTTTCTTT.

The rearrangement links TRBV5-6 to TRBJ1-2; weak D call: TRBD1 (6 bases). The CDR3 covers 14 residues. Per germline, CDR1 SGHDT and CDR2 YYEEEE. With 0 bases removed from V and 2 bases from J, the gap between germline ends came to 8 bases. The CDR3 loop is CASSLGQGNYGYTF. The CDR3, as DNA: TGTGCCAGCAGCTTGGGGCAGGGGAACTATGGCTACACCTTC.